The rows below give T cell receptor beta chains drawn from one sample of a study of tumor-infiltrating lymphocytes in primary liver carcinoma. TCRdb ran MiXCR on the multiplex PCR reads and lists one entry per CDR3 protein. Of approximately 210,000 distinct CDR3 sequences listed, approximately 64% are singletons. Sequenced: peripheral blood. The receptor set was obtained from a woman aged 60-70 years with primary liver carcinoma and hepatitis B virus infection. CDR3s include the opening cysteine and the closing phenylalanine or tryptophan.

v_call cdr3_aa
TRBV11-2 CASGPRLTGDSNEQFF
TRBV6-1 CASHRTGANYQPQHF
TRBV13 CASSLEGSGANVLTF
TRBV7-9 CASSLADSGQYF
TRBV11-2 CANRSFRGRHAHGYTF
TRBV5-1 CASSFLLAGGYNEQLF
TRBV28 CASSFGLAGIYNEQFF
TRBV4-2 CASSPTSGDNTGELFF
TRBV5-6 CASSLDSRRGYTF
TRBV6-5 CASSYSSRQNQETQYF
TRBV5-6 CASSLNDGNTIYF
TRBV6-5 CATSYPTGVNQPQHF
TRBV6-5 CASSYSGYTEAFF
TRBV6-5 CASSERGSWTEAFF